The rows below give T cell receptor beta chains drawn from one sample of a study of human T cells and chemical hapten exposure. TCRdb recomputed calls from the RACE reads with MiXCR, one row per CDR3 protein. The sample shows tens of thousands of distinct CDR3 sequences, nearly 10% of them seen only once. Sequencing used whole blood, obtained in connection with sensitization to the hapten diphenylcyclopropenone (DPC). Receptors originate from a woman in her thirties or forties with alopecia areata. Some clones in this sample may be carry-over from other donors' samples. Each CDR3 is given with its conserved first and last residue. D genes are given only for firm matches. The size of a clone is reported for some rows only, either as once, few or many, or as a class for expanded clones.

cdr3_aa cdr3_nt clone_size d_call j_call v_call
CASSQHTLGAFF TGTGCCAGCAGCCAGCACACCCTGGGAGCTTTCTTT - - TRBJ1-1 TRBV3-1
CASRIFPGHLYGYTF TGTGCCAGTAGAATTTTTCCGGGACATCTATATGGCTACACCTTC many - TRBJ1-2 TRBV19
CASCEFSYNEQFF TGTGCCAGTTGTGAGTTCTCCTACAATGAGCAGTTCTTC many - TRBJ2-1 TRBV2
CASSPGGGSYEQYF TGTGCCAGCAGCCCCGGGGGAGGCTCCTACGAGCAGTACTTC many - TRBJ2-7 TRBV7-2
CASGSQPGPETQYF TGTGCCAGCGGATCCCAACCGGGACCGGAGACCCAGTACTTC many - TRBJ2-5 TRBV6-1
CATSDVGSGNTIYF TGTGCCACCAGTGATGTGGGGAGCGGAAACACCATATATTTT - - TRBJ1-3 TRBV24-1
CASGPSRGETQYF TGTGCCAGCGGCCCCTCAAGAGGAGAGACCCAGTACTTC - - TRBJ2-5 TRBV21-1
CASRRQVAGNTIYF TGTGCCAGCAGGCGACAGGTTGCTGGAAACACCATATATTTT many - TRBJ1-3 TRBV12-3/TRBV12-4
CASSENWDLGTEAFF TGTGCCAGCAGCGAAAACTGGGACCTCGGCACTGAAGCTTTCTTT few - TRBJ1-1 TRBV9
CASKSGREQYF TGTGCCAGCAAGTCGGGGCGCGAGCAGTACTTC many - TRBJ2-7 TRBV28
CASSRDSGAYEQYF TGTGCCAGCAGCCGGGACAGCGGAGCCTACGAGCAGTACTTC - TRBD1 TRBJ2-7 TRBV5-4
CASSSLPGPFTDTQYF TGTGCCAGCAGTTCCCTCCCGGGACCCTTCACAGATACGCAGTATTTT few - TRBJ2-3 TRBV7-2
CASSSPGNTEAFF TGCGCCAGCAGCTCTCCAGGGAACACTGAAGCTTTCTTT many - TRBJ1-1 TRBV5-1
CASSLGPVDREQYF TGTGCCAGCAGCTTAGGTCCCGTTGATAGGGAGCAGTACTTC - - TRBJ2-7 TRBV7-3
CASSSGTGHGYTF TGTGCCAGCAGCTCGGGGACAGGCCATGGCTACACCTTC many TRBD1 TRBJ1-2 TRBV6-6
CASSLPPGSSGNTIYF TGCGCCAGCAGCCTACCCCCTGGAAGCTCTGGAAACACCATATATTTT many - TRBJ1-3 TRBV4-1
CASSFQGTLSEAFF TGTGCCAGCAGCTTCCAAGGGACCTTGAGTGAAGCTTTCTTT - - TRBJ1-1 TRBV7-2
CASSQEQYNTEAFF TGTGCCAGCAGCCAAGAACAGTATAACACTGAAGCTTTCTTT many - TRBJ1-1 TRBV4-2
CASRASGGARDTQYF TGTGCCAGCAGGGCTAGCGGGGGGGCCAGAGATACGCAGTATTTT few TRBD2 TRBJ2-3 TRBV2
CASSLSDTQYF TGTGCCAGCAGCCTATCAGATACGCAGTATTTT many - TRBJ2-3 TRBV7-8
CASSQGRGARDTDTQYF TGCGCCAGCAGCCAAGGACGGGGGGCCCGGGACACAGATACGCAGTATTTT many - TRBJ2-3 TRBV4-1
CASGPTGNTEAFF TGTGCCAGCGGTCCTACAGGAAACACTGAAGCTTTCTTT many - TRBJ1-1 TRBV3-1
CASSDRRNDINEQFF TGTGCCAGCAGTGACAGGCGAAACGATATCAATGAGCAGTTCTTC - - TRBJ2-1 TRBV2
CASSLLQGMGADTQYF TGTGCCAGCAGCTTGCTTCAGGGCATGGGAGCAGATACGCAGTATTTT once - TRBJ2-3 TRBV7-2
CASRPTGTNEKLFF TGTGCCAGCCGCCCGACAGGGACTAATGAAAAACTGTTTTTT - TRBD1 TRBJ1-4 TRBV27
CASSIFRTTNEKLFF TGTGCCAGTAGTATTTTCCGGACAACTAATGAAAAACTGTTTTTT many - TRBJ1-4 TRBV19
CASSLAGQFNYGYTF TGCGCCAGCAGCTTGGCGGGACAGTTTAACTATGGCTACACCTTC many TRBD1 TRBJ1-2 TRBV5-1
CASSLGRRGQFF TGTGCCAGCAGCTTAGGCCGGCGGGGACAGTTCTTC - - TRBJ2-1 TRBV7-2
CASSPAVLSGPTAYEQYF TGTGCCAGCAGCCCCGCCGTACTTTCGGGACCGACGGCCTACGAGCAGTACTTC - - TRBJ2-7 TRBV6-5
CASRTSNTEAFF TGTGCCAGCAGGACGTCGAACACTGAAGCTTTCTTT many - TRBJ1-1 TRBV7-9
CASSFRPRQHISTETQYF TGTGCCAGCAGTTTCCGTCCTCGACAGCACATTAGCACAGAAACGCAGTATTTT - - TRBJ2-3 TRBV27
CASTLGRRSYGYTF TGTGCCAGCACCCTGGGGCGGCGGAGCTATGGCTACACCTTC many - TRBJ1-2 TRBV7-2
CASSPSRVGGLNTEAFF TGTGCCAGCTCCCCCTCGCGTGTTGGCGGACTGAACACTGAAGCTTTCTTT many - TRBJ1-1 TRBV18
CASRKSGGSPLHF TGTGCCAGCCGGAAGAGTGGGGGTTCACCCCTCCACTTT many - TRBJ1-6 TRBV2
CASSRWTGIAKNIQYF TGCGCCAGCAGCCGATGGACAGGCATAGCCAAAAACATTCAGTACTTC - TRBD1 TRBJ2-4 TRBV4-1
CAISESGQRGDEQYF TGTGCCATCAGTGAGTCAGGACAAAGGGGCGACGAGCAGTACTTC few - TRBJ2-7 TRBV10-3
CASSLLTGAMPFKNIQYF TGCGCCAGCAGCCTTCTAACAGGGGCCATGCCTTTCAAAAACATTCAGTACTTC many TRBD1 TRBJ2-4 TRBV5-1
CASSTRTATAEAFF TGTGCCAGCAGCACCCGGACAGCAACGGCTGAAGCTTTCTTT - - TRBJ1-1 TRBV3-1
CAGHRDPNTEAFF TGTGCCGGACACAGGGATCCTAACACTGAAGCTTTCTTT many - TRBJ1-1 TRBV6-6
CASSPLNSANSPLHF TGTGCCAGCTCACCACTAAACAGCGCCAATTCACCCCTCCACTTT many - TRBJ1-6 TRBV18
CASTPLGTNYGYTF TGCGCCAGCACGCCTCTGGGGACAAACTATGGCTACACCTTC few - TRBJ1-2 TRBV5-1
CASSLLAGGNEQYF TGTGCCAGCAGTTTACTAGCGGGGGGGAACGAGCAGTACTTC - TRBD2 TRBJ2-7 TRBV27
CSAHRGGNEQFF TGCAGCGCCCACAGGGGGGGCAATGAGCAGTTCTTC many - TRBJ2-1 TRBV29-1
CASSQDKTGLGANVLTF TGTGCCAGCAGCCAGGATAAAACAGGTCTCGGGGCCAACGTCCTGACTTTC many - TRBJ2-6 TRBV4-2
CASSQGSGGAYEQYF TGCGCCAGCAGCCAGGGTAGCGGGGGGGCCTACGAGCAGTACTTC many TRBD2 TRBJ2-7 TRBV4-3
CASGRGTTIYF TGTGCCAGCGGGCGGGGAACCACCATATATTTT - - TRBJ1-3 TRBV12-3/TRBV12-4
CASSYLAEGRFWNEQFF TGTGCCAGCAGTTACCTGGCGGAGGGACGATTTTGGAATGAGCAGTTCTTC - - TRBJ2-1 TRBV6-2/TRBV6-3
CASSPSASGYLGTDTQYF TGCGCCAGCAGCCCGTCGGCTAGCGGGTATCTGGGCACAGATACGCAGTATTTT many TRBD2 TRBJ2-3 TRBV4-3
CASSYRTGRELFF TGTGCCAGCAGTTACCGGACAGGGCGGGAGCTGTTTTTT many TRBD1 TRBJ2-2 TRBV6-6